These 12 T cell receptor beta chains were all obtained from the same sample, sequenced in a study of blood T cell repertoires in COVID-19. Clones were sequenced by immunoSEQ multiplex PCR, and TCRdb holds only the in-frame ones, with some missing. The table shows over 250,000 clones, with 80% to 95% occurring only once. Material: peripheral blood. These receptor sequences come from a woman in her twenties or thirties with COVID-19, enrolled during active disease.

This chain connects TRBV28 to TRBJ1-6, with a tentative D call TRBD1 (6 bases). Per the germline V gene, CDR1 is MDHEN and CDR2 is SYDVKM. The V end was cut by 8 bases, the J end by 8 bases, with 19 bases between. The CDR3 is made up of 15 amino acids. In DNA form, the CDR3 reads TGTGCCAGCGGAAACCCACAGGGTACTTATTCACCCCTCCACTTT. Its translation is CASGNPQGTYSPLHF.

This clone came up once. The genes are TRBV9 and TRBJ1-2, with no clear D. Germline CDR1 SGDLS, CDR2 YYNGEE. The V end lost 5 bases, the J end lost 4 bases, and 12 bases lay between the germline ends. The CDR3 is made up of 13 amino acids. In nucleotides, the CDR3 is TGTGCCAGCAGGCCCGGGTCCACCTATGGCTACACCTTC. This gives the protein CASRPGSTYGYTF.

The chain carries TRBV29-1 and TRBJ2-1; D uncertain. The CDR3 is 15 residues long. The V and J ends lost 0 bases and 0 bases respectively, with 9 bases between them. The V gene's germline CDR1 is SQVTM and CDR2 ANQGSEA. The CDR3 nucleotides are TGCAGCGTTGAAGATGGTGAGAGCTCCTACAATGAGCAGTTCTTC. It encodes CSVEDGESSYNEQFF.

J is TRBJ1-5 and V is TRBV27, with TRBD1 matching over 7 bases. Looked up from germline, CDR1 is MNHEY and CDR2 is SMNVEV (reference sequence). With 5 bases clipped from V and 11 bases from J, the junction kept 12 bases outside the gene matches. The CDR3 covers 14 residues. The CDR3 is CASSTRQGIGSQHF. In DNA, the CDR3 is TGTGCCAGCAGTACCCGACAGGGTATTGGTTCCCAGCATTTT.

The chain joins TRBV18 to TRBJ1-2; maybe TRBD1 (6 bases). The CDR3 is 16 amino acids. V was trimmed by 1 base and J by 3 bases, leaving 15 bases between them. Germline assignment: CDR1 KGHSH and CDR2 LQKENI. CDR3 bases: TGTGCCAGCTCACCACGAGATGTACAGGGCTACTATGGCTACACCTTC. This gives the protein CASSPRDVQGYYGYTF.

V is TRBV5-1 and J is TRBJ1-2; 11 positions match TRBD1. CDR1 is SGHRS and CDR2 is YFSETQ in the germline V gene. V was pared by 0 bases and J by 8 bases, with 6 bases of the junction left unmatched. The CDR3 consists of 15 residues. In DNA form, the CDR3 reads TGCGCCAGCAGCTTGGACCCCGGGACAGGGGGAGGCTACACCTTC. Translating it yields CASSLDPGTGGGYTF.

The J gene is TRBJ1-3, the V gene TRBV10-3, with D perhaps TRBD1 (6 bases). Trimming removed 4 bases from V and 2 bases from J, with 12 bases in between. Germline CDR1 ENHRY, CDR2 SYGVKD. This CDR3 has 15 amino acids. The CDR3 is CAISGPDRPGNTIYF. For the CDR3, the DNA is TGTGCCATCAGTGGCCCGGACAGACCTGGAAACACCATATATTTT.

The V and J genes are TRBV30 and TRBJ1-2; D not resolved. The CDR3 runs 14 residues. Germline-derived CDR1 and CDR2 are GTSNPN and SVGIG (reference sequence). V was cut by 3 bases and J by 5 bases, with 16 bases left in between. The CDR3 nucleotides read TGTGCCTGGAGCGCCCTAAGGAGTCCTTATGGCTACACCTTC. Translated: CAWSALRSPYGYTF.

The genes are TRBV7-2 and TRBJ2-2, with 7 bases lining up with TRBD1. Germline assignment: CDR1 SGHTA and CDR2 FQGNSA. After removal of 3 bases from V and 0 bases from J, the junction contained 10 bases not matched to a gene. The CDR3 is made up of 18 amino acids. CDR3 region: CASSFLGMTGSNTGELFF. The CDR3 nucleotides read TGTGCCAGCAGCTTTTTGGGCATGACAGGGTCGAACACCGGGGAGCTGTTTTTT.

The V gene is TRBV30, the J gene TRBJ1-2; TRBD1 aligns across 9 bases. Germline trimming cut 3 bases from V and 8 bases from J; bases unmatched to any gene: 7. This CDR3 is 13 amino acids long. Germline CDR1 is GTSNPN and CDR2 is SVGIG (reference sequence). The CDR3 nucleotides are TGTGCCTGGAGGGGGACAGGGAACGGCGGCTACACCTTC. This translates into CAWRGTGNGGYTF.

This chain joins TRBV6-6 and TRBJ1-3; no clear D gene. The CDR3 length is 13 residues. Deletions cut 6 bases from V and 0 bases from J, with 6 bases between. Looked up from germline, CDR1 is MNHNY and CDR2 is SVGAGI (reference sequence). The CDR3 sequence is CASSSVSGNTIYF. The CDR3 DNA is TGTGCCAGCAGCTCCGTCTCTGGAAACACCATATATTTT.

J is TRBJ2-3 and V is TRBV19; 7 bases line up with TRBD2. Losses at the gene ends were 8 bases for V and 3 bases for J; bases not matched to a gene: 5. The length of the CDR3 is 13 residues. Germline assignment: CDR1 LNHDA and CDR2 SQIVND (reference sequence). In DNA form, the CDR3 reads TGTGCCAGTGGGGCGCGGGGGACAGATACGCAGTATTTT. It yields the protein CASGARGTDTQYF.